The subject of this entry is one T cell receptor beta chain. The target of this receptor is not known. Base qualities are not provided; no much larger clone lies one nucleotide away. The data were taken from a study of blood T cell repertoires in COVID-19 (dated by TCRdb to the early 2020s). Broadly, across the study: Samples covering the acute and convalescent phases of COVID-19 were provided by collaborators in the United States, Italy and Spain. Where available, HLA class I and class II types were taken from metadata supplied by the sample provider and were not determined by assay-based typing. The sample metadata nearly always contained a de-identified subject ID, COVID-19 status, age in years and sex. Deeply sampled blood TCRbeta repertoires from subjects exposed to, actively infected with, or recovered from COVID-19 were included in the dataset. The material from the prospective study consisted of cDNA or gDNA derived from T cells, B-cell-depleted T cells, or PBMCs. The samples were drawn from two sources: the first 160 participants of the ongoing ImmuneRACE study, and 950 to 1,500 subjects contributed by 6 global collaborators. The repertoires were made available in a free public database intended to serve as a resource for research on the immune response to SARS-CoV-2. Study-wide findings and limitations: The amount of clinical and demographic metadata varied by source and participant and was provided uncurated.

TCRbeta CDR3 regions were amplified from genomic DNA using the immunoSEQ Assay, a bias-controlled multiplex PCR. As for the original processing: Nucleated cell counts per sample were estimated from amplification of reference gene primers within the assay. To quantify the absolute abundance of each unique TCRbeta CDR3 rearrangement, sequence reads were collapsed and filtered. For each sample, productive Simpson clonality was calculated by taking the square root of Simpson's diversity index across productive rearrangements. TCRdb took this table from immuneACCESS and kept in-frame rearrangements with V and J called. Such tables lack part of the clones; where checked against another copy, unresolved V genes explain under half of the gap, and the rest is unexplained. From that table come the V and J calls and clone size; the DNA was used to work out D and trimming. The sample data list around 210,000 clones, and 88% of these were observed just once. The ten largest account for more than 1.4% of the sample.

The collaborating institutions used their own protocols to collect whole blood in K2EDTA tubes. Collaborator samples were shipped for TCRbeta analysis as frozen whole blood, isolated PBMCs, or DNA extracted from either sample type. Including the terminal cysteine and phenylalanine, the CDR3 comprises 14 residues. CDR3 DNA only is kept here, 42 bases in frame from base 1. The germline V gene yields SGHVS for CDR1 and FQNEAQ for CDR2. The V end gives up 1 base and the J end 4 bases, leaving 3 bases in the junction not matched to a gene. The origin of this receptor is a young man with active or convalescent COVID-19. The sample consisted of peripheral blood. The chain employs TRBV7-8 and TRBJ1-2, and TRBD1 aligns with 7 junction nucleotides. The CDR3 protein sequence reads: CASSLDGTAYGYTF. The nucleotide sequence reads as follows: TGTGCCAGCAGCTTAGATGGGACAGCCTATGGCTACACCTTC. With the portions outside the CDR3 filled from the reference TRBV7-8 and TRBJ1-2 genes, the complete variable region becomes GAGVSQSPRYKVAKRGQDVALRCDPISGHVSLFWYQQALGQGPEFLTYFQNEAQLDKSGLPSDRFFAERPEGSVSTLKIQRTQQEDSAVYLCASSLDGTAYGYTFGSGTRLTVV.